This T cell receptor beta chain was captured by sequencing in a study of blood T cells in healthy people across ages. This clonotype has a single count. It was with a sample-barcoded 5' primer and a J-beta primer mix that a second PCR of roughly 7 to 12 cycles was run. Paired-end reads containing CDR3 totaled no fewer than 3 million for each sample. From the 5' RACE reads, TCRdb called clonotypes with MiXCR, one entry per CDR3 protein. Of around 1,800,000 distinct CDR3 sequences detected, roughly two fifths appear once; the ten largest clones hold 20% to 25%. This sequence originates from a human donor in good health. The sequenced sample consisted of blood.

CDR3 amino acids: CAISFDRWDQPQHF. The CDR3 region has the DNA TGTGCCATCAGTTTTGACAGGTGGGATCAGCCCCAGCATTTT. The gene calls are TRBV10-3 and TRBJ1-5, with a weak D call TRBD1 (6 bases). Trimming left V 5 bases short and J 5 bases short, with 13 bases between. Germline V gene sequence: CDR1 ENHRY, CDR2 SYGVKD. CDR3 length: 14 amino acids.